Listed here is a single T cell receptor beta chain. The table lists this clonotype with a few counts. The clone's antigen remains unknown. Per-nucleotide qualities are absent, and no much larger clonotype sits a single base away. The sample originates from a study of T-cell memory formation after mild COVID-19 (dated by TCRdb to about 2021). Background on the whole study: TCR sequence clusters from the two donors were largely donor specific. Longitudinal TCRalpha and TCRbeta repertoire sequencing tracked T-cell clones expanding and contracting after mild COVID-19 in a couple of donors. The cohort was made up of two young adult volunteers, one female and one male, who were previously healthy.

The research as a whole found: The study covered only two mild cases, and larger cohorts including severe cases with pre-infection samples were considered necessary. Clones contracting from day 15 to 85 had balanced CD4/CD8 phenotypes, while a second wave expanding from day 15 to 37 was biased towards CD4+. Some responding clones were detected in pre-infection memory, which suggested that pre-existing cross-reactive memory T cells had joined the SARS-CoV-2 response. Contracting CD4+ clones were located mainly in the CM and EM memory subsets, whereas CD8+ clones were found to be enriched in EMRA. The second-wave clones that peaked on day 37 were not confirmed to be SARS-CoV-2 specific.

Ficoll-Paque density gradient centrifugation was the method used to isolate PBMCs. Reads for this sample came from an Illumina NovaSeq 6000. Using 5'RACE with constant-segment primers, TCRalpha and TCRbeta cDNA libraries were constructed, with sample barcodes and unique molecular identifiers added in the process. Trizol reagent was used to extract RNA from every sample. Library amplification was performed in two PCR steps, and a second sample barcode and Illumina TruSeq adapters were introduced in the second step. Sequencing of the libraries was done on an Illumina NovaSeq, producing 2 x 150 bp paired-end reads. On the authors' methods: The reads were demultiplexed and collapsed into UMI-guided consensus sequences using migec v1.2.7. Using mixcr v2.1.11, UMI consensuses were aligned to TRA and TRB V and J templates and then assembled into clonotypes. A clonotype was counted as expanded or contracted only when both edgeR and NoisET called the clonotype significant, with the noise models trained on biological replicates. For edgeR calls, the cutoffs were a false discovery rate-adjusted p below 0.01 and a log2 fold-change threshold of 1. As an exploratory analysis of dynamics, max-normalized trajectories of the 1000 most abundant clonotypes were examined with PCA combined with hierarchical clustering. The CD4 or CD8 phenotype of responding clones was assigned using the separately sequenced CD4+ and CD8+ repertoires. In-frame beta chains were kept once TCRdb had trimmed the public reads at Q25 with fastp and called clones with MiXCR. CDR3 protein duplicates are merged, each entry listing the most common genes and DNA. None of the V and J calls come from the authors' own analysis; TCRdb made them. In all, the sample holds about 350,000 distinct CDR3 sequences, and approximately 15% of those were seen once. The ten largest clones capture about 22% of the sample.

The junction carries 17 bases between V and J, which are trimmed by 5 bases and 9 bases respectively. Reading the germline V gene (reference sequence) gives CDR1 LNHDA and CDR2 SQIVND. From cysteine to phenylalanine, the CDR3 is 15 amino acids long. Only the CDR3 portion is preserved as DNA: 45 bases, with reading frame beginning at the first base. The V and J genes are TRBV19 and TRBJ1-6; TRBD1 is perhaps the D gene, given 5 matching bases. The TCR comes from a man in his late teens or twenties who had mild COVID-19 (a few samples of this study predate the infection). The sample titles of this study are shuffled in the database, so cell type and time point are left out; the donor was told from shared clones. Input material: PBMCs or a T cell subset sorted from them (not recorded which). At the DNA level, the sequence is TGTGCCAGTAGTTTTCAGGGAACCCGGAGTTCACCCCTCCACTTT. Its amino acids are CASSFQGTRSSPLHF.